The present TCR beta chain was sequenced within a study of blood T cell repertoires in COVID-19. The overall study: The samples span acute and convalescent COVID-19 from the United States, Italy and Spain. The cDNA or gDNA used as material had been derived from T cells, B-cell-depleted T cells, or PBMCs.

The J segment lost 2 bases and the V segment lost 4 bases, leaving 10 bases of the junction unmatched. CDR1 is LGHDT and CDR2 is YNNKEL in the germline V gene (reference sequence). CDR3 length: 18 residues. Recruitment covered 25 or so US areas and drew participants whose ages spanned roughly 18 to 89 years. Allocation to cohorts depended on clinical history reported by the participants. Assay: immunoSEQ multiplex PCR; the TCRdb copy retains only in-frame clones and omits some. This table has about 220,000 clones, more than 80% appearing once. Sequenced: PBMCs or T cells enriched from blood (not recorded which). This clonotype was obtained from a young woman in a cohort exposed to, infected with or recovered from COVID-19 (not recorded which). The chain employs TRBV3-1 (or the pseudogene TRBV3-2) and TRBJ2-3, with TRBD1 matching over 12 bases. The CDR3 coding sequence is TGTGCCAGCAGCCCGGGGCGGGGACAGGGGGCCTTCACAGATACGCAGTATTTT. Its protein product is CASSPGRGQGAFTDTQYF.